These T cell receptor beta chains were read from a single sample in a study of cytomegalovirus exposure and HLA in healthy donors. Clones were sequenced by immunoSEQ multiplex PCR, and TCRdb holds only the in-frame ones, with some missing. The sample lists some 160,000 clones, 60% to 85% occurring once. Sequencing input: PBMCs. The receptors come from a woman aged 30 to 39 in good health and CMV-seronegative. Each CDR3 is given with its conserved first and last residue. Each record gives: J gene, D gene, V gene, clone size, CDR3 protein, CDR3 DNA. The D gene is left open where the match is weak. Size is stated for part of the rows, as once, few or many counts, or as a class when the clone is expanded.

TRBJ1-4	TRBD1	TRBV28	-	CASHRGKNEKLFF	TGTGCCAGCCACAGGGGGAAGAATGAAAAACTGTTTTTT
TRBJ2-7	-	TRBV7-6	-	CASSLAGTFYEQYF	TGTGCCAGCAGCTTAGCTGGGACATTTTACGAGCAGTACTTC
TRBJ1-1	TRBD1	TRBV2	-	CASAETGEAFF	TGTGCCAGCGCCGAGACAGGGGAAGCTTTCTTT
TRBJ2-1	TRBD2	TRBV7-8	-	CASSPPSGGVDNEQFF	TGTGCCAGCAGCCCGCCTAGCGGGGGGGTGGACAATGAGCAGTTCTTC
TRBJ1-2	-	TRBV7-9	-	CASSPPGENLREYGYTF	TGTGCCAGCAGCCCCCCGGGGGAGAATTTGAGGGAGTATGGCTACACCTTC
TRBJ2-7	TRBD2	TRBV2	-	CASSEEGLAGAYEQYF	TGTGCCAGCAGTGAGGAGGGACTAGCTGGGGCTTACGAGCAGTACTTC
TRBJ2-7	TRBD1	TRBV25-1	once	CASSEPRTGQQYF	TGTGCCAGCAGTGAACCGAGGACAGGGCAACAGTACTTC
TRBJ1-4	-	TRBV2	-	CASSTQGPNEKLFF	TGTGCCAGCAGCACACAGGGACCTAATGAAAAACTGTTTTTT
TRBJ1-5	-	TRBV5-8	-	CASSLVRVRHQPQHF	TGTGCCAGCAGCTTGGTTCGCGTACGCCATCAGCCCCAGCATTTT
TRBJ1-5	TRBD1	TRBV5-1	-	CASSWRQGENSNQPQHF	TGCGCCAGCAGCTGGAGACAGGGGGAGAATAGCAATCAGCCCCAGCATTTT
TRBJ2-7	-	TRBV4-2	few	CASSQADSGTYEQYF	TGTGCCAGCAGCCAAGCCGACTCCGGGACCTACGAGCAGTACTTC
TRBJ2-1	TRBD1	TRBV11-2	-	CASSPGGQGEFF	TGTGCCAGCAGCCCGGGAGGACAGGGGGAGTTCTTC
TRBJ1-1	-	TRBV2	-	CASSGGATEAFF	TGTGCCAGCAGTGGCGGGGCAACTGAAGCTTTCTTT
TRBJ1-4	-	TRBV5-1	few	CASSLGGTSEKLFF	TGCGCCAGCAGCTTGGGAGGGACAAGTGAAAAACTGTTTTTT
TRBJ2-7	TRBD1	TRBV19	-	CASSIARGNEQYF	TGTGCCAGTAGTATCGCCAGGGGGAACGAGCAGTACTTC
TRBJ1-2	-	TRBV15	once	CATSRSYRVNYGYTF	TGTGCCACCAGCCGATCTTACAGGGTAAACTATGGCTACACCTTC
TRBJ2-2	TRBD2	TRBV5-4	-	CASSLGGGGASVSSGELFF	TGTGCCAGCAGCTTGGGAGGCGGGGGGGCTTCGGTTTCGTCCGGGGAGCTGTTTTTT
TRBJ1-2	-	TRBV5-4	-	CASSLVGGVGYTF	TGTGCCAGCAGCTTGGTAGGGGGAGTCGGCTACACCTTC
TRBJ2-2	TRBD2	TRBV5-4	-	CASSWTSGVGGELFF	TGTGCCAGCAGCTGGACTAGCGGGGTGGGCGGGGAGCTGTTTTTT
TRBJ2-5	-	TRBV27	-	CARPHPQETQYF	TGTGCCAGGCCACACCCTCAAGAGACCCAGTACTTC
TRBJ2-1	-	TRBV5-4	-	CASSLGWGDINEQFF	TGTGCCAGCAGCTTGGGGTGGGGGGATATCAATGAGCAGTTCTTC